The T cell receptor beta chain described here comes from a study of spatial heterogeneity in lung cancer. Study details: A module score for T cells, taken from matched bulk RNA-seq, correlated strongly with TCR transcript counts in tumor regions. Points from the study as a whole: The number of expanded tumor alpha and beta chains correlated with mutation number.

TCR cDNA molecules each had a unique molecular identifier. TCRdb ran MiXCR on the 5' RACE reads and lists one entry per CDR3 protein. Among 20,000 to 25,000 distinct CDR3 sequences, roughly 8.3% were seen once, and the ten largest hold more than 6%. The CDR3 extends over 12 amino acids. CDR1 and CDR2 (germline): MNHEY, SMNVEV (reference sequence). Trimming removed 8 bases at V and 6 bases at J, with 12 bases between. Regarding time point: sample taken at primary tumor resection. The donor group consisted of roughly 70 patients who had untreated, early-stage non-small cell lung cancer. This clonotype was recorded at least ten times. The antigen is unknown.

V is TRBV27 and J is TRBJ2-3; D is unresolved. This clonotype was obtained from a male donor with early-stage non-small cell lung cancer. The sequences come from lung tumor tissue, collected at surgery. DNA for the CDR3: TGTGCCAGCGCCCTGGGCCAGGATACGCAGTATTTT. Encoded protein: CASALGQDTQYF.